The 2 T cell receptor beta chains below all came from one sample that was sequenced in a study of identical twins. MiXCR was run by TCRdb on the 5' RACE reads, yielding one entry per CDR3 protein. The table records hundreds of thousands of distinct CDR3 sequences, roughly 6% of them present only once. Sequencing was carried out using naive T cells sorted from blood. All receptors derive from a man in his late teens or twenties in good health.

This clonotype was counted many times. This chain joins TRBV9 and TRBJ2-3, with 10 bases matching TRBD2. V was pared by 4 bases and J by 9 bases, with 2 bases of the junction left unmatched. From germline, CDR1 is SGDLS and CDR2 YYNGEE. This CDR3 spans 12 amino acids. The CDR3 here is CASSPGLATQYF. As DNA, the CDR3 is TGTGCCAGCAGCCCGGGACTAGCGACGCAGTATTTT.

This clonotype has a handful of counts. This chain uses TRBV14 with TRBJ2-1; no definite D call. CDR3 length equals 13 residues. V was shortened by 3 bases and J by 5 bases, with 8 bases between the two germline ends. Germline V gene sequence: CDR1 SGHDN, CDR2 FVKESK. CDR3 residues: CASSHALDNEQFF. CDR3 DNA: TGTGCCAGCAGCCATGCTTTAGACAATGAGCAGTTCTTC.